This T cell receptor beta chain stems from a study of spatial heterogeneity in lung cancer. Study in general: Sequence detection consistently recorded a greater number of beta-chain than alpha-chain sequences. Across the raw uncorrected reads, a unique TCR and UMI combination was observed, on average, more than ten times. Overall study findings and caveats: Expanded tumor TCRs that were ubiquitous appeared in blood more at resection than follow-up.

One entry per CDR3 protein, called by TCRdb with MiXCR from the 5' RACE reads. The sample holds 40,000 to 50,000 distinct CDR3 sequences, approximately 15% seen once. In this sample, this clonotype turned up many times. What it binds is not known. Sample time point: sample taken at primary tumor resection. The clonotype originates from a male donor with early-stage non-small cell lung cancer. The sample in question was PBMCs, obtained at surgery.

For the CDR3, the DNA is TGCAGCGTTGATAGGGGGTTGCCAGATACGCAGTATTTT. It translates to CSVDRGLPDTQYF. This sequence joins TRBV29-1 and TRBJ2-3; the D gene is possibly TRBD1 (6 bases). V was shortened by 3 bases and J by 4 bases, with 11 bases between the two germline ends. In germline, CDR1 is SQVTM, CDR2 ANQGSEA. The CDR3 has 13 amino acids.